The 25 T cell receptor beta chains reported below all come from one sample, sequenced in a study of neurological immune-mediated disorders. Each CDR3 protein gets one entry after TCRdb re-called the 5' RACE reads with MiXCR. The table lists tens of thousands of distinct CDR3 sequences, 3.4% of them singletons. Sequencing was carried out using PBMCs. All receptors come from a man in his forties with multiple sclerosis.

This clonotype was detected many times. The genes are TRBV12-3 or TRBV12-4 and TRBJ2-7; 11 positions agree with TRBD1. CDR3 size: 12 residues. V lost 8 bases and J lost 4; bases outside the gene matches: 1. CDR3 DNA: TGTGCCAGCGGGACAGGGGGTTACGAGCAGTACTTC. Its translation is CASGTGGYEQYF.

This clonotype was seen many times. This chain links TRBV5-1 with TRBJ1-1; D not resolved. This CDR3 has 17 amino acids. CDR1 is SGHRS, CDR2 YFSETQ, per germline. V lost 3 bases and J lost 0, with 18 bases in between. CDR3 in DNA: TGCGCCAGCAGCTCCTCGGCCGATAGACCGCTGAACACTGAAGCTTTCTTT. This sequence encodes CASSSSADRPLNTEAFF.

This clonotype appeared many times. This sequence joins TRBV29-1 and TRBJ1-2, with D maybe TRBD1 (6 bases). CDR3 length: 13 amino acids. Trimming left V 0 bases short and J 8 bases short, with 13 bases between. The germline V gene encodes CDR1 SQVTM and CDR2 ANQGSEA. The CDR3: CSVEEMRGGGYTF. The CDR3 coding sequence is TGCAGCGTTGAAGAGATGAGGGGGGGAGGCTACACCTTC.

This clonotype turned up a few times. The rearrangement uses TRBV6-1 and TRBJ2-5; possibly TRBD1 or TRBD2 for D (6 bases each). The CDR3 is made up of 14 amino acids. Germline V lookup: CDR1 MNHNS, CDR2 SASEGT. V was cut by 7 bases and J by 7 bases, with 19 bases left in between. The CDR3 nucleotides read TGTGCCAGCAAGGGGGGAACTATGATTGGGACCCAGTACTTC. Encoded protein: CASKGGTMIGTQYF.

This clonotype has a count of ten or more. This chain links TRBV19 with TRBJ1-2, with D perhaps matching TRBD1 (5 bases). Germline values: CDR1 LNHDA, CDR2 SQIVND (reference sequence). Deletions cut 11 bases from V and 6 bases from J, with 10 bases between. The CDR3 has 10 amino acids. In DNA form, the CDR3 reads TGTGCCGTTGAAGGGGATGGCTACACCTTC. This gives the protein CAVEGDGYTF.

The sample holds many counts of this clonotype. The rearrangement uses TRBV15 and TRBJ1-1, with 8 bases identical to TRBD1. The V segment lost 5 bases and the J segment 0 bases; nucleotides outside the gene matches: 11. This CDR3 has 17 residues. Germline CDR1 and CDR2: LNHNV and YYDKDF (reference sequence). The CDR3 bases are TGTGCCACCAGCCCTCAACGGACAGGGCTAATGAACACTGAAGCTTTCTTT. This translates into CATSPQRTGLMNTEAFF.

This clonotype has more than one count but fewer than ten. The rearrangement joins TRBV12-3 or TRBV12-4 to TRBJ2-7; 8 nucleotides align to TRBD1. V lost 4 bases to trimming and J lost 2 bases; unmatched junction nucleotides: 10. This CDR3 contains 16 residues. CDR3: CASSSLPGQGPYEQYF. The CDR3 DNA reads as TGTGCCAGCAGTTCACTCCCTGGACAGGGCCCCTACGAGCAGTACTTC.

CDR3 loop: CASSPSLEQYF. Written as DNA, the CDR3 is TGTGCCAGCAGCCCCTCTCTCGAGCAGTACTTC. The chain recombines TRBV12-3 or TRBV12-4 with TRBJ2-7; unclear D gene. V shed 6 bases and J shed 6 bases, with 9 bases lying between them. This CDR3 region has 11 residues.

This clonotype appeared a few times. The chain employs TRBV5-4 and TRBJ1-4, with a tentative D call TRBD1 (5 bases). Trimming cost V 0 bases and J 8 bases, with 11 bases left between them. CDR1 is SGHNT, CDR2 YYREEE, per germline (reference sequence). CDR3 length: 14 amino acids. This CDR3 reads CASSLDRTDEKLFF. The CDR3 DNA sequence: TGTGCCAGCAGCTTGGACAGGACGGACGAAAAACTGTTTTTT.

Many counts were recorded for this clonotype. The chain couples TRBV20-1 to TRBJ2-6; D perhaps matches TRBD1 (5 bases). Germline CDR1 reads DFQATT; CDR2 reads SNEGSKA (reference sequence). Trimming took 3 bases from V and 2 from J, leaving 17 bases between them. The CDR3 is 17 amino acids. The CDR3, as DNA: TGCAGTGCTAGTCTCGCCCCAGGGCAACCTGGGGCCAACGTCCTGACTTTC. The encoded protein is CSASLAPGQPGANVLTF.

This clonotype was counted a few times. Possible read error: a much larger clone is one base away. The chain recombines TRBV5-1 with TRBJ1-1; D gene uncertain. This CDR3 comprises 15 residues. CDR1 and CDR2 (germline): SGHRS, YFSETQ. The V end was cut by 1 base, the J end by 1 base, with 11 bases between. CDR3 protein: CASSLRGKGNTEAFF. The CDR3 nucleotides read TGCGCCAGCAGCTTGAGAGGGAAGGGGAACACTGAAGCTTTCTTT.

In this sample, this clonotype turned up many times. V usage is TRBV20-1 and J usage is TRBJ1-4; TRBD1 matches at 7 bases. J lost 4 bases, V lost 1 base, and 0 bases had no gene match. The CDR3 contains 13 residues. Germline CDR1 and CDR2: DFQATT and SNEGSKA (reference sequence). Written as DNA, the CDR3 is TGCAGTGCTAGAGGGGACAGTAATGAAAAACTGTTTTTT. Translated, it gives CSARGDSNEKLFF.

This clonotype was counted ten times or more. One end of the junction does not line up with germline, which may come from a read error. The chain employs TRBV5-1 and TRBJ2-7, with 9 bases identical to TRBD1. Germline CDR1 and CDR2: SGHRS and YFSETQ. This CDR3 is built from 15 residues. CDR3 amino acids: CASTLGGTGNYEQYF. In DNA form, the CDR3 reads TGCGCCAGCACCTTGGGTGGGACAGGGAACTACGAGCAGTACTTC.

This clonotype was seen repeatedly, ten times or more. The genes are TRBV14 and TRBJ2-6, with 8 bases lining up with TRBD1. The length of the CDR3 is 18 residues. After removal of 4 bases from V and 1 base from J, the junction contained 9 bases not matched to a gene. Germline V gene sequence: CDR1 SGHDN, CDR2 FVKESK. CDR3 loop: CASSRRGQVSSGANVLTF. In DNA, the CDR3 is TGTGCCAGCAGCCGGCGGGGACAGGTCTCTTCTGGGGCCAACGTCCTGACTTTC. Looking up the rest from reference TRBV14 and TRBJ2-6 gives the full variable domain: EAGVTQFPSHSVIEKGQTVTLRCDPISGHDNLYWYRRVMGKEIKFLLHFVKESKQDESGMPNNRFLAERTGGTYSTLKVQPAELEDSGVYFCASSRRGQVSSGANVLTFGAGSRLTVL.

This clonotype has at least ten counts. The rearrangement joins TRBV27 to TRBJ2-2; D uncertain. This CDR3 has 16 amino acids. Germline V gene sequence: CDR1 MNHEY, CDR2 SMNVEV (reference sequence). V was pared by 5 bases and J by 7 bases, with 20 bases between. The CDR3 coding sequence is TGTGCCAGCAGTCCCTTCTTGGTAGGCGCGGACGGGGAGCTGTTTTTT. Its protein product is CASSPFLVGADGELFF.

This clonotype was recorded at least ten times. V and J are TRBV11-1 and TRBJ2-1, with TRBD2 matching over 7 bases. Trimming removed 1 base from V and 5 bases from J; junction bases left unmatched: 5. The CDR3 runs to 15 residues. Germline V lookup: CDR1 SGHAT, CDR2 FQDESV (reference sequence). CDR3 loop: CASSLGLAEDNEQFF. The DNA for the CDR3 is TGTGCCAGCAGCTTAGGCCTAGCGGAAGACAATGAGCAGTTCTTC.

This clonotype came up many times. The chain has TRBV7-2 and TRBJ1-2; 7 positions agree with TRBD1. Germline V CDR1 and CDR2: SGHTA, FQGNSA. Trimming removed 0 bases from V and 6 bases from J; junction bases left unmatched: 7. The CDR3 is 15 residues long. The chain's CDR3 is CASSLAGGDSHGYTF. The CDR3, as DNA: TGTGCCAGCAGCTTAGCGGGGGGGGACAGTCATGGCTACACCTTC.

The chain uses TRBV2 and TRBJ2-2, with TRBD2 identical over 8 bases. CDR3 length equals 16 residues. Germline V lookup: CDR1 SNHLY, CDR2 FYNNEI. Trimming cost V 3 bases and J 2 bases; bases outside gene matches: 5. DNA of the CDR3: TGTGCCAGCAGTGATCCGGGAGGGACCAACACCGGGGAGCTGTTTTTT. It translates to CASSDPGGTNTGELFF.

This clonotype occurred many times. This rearrangement joins TRBV4-1 to TRBJ2-1; D ambiguous. Trimming stripped 2 bases from V and 8 bases from J, with 10 bases between. The V gene's germline CDR1 is MGHRA and CDR2 YSYEKL. This CDR3 contains 13 residues. The CDR3 DNA is TGCGCCAGCAGCCAACAAGAACGGGATGAGCAGTTCTTC. Translation gives CASSQQERDEQFF.

This clonotype was counted at least ten times. The chain uses TRBV20-1 and TRBJ1-2; 11 nucleotides match TRBD1. CDR1 and CDR2 (germline): DFQATT, SNEGSKA (reference sequence). CDR3 length: 14 residues. J lost 5 bases, V lost 3 bases, and 5 bases had no gene match. Written as DNA, the CDR3 is TGCAGTGCTAGCAGGACAGGGGGCTTGTATGGCTACACCTTC. The encoded protein is CSASRTGGLYGYTF.

This clonotype was seen only a few times. The gene calls are TRBV5-1 and TRBJ1-2, with a possible D match to TRBD1 (5 bases). The germline V and J ends were trimmed by 0 bases and 5 bases, with 17 bases remaining between them. From germline, CDR1 is SGHRS and CDR2 YFSETQ. This CDR3 has 16 amino acids. Here the CDR3 DNA reads TGCGCCAGCAGCTTGGAACCAGGGCTCTTTGGGTATGGCTACACCTTC. Its translation: CASSLEPGLFGYGYTF.

This clonotype was detected only a few times. The chain is built from TRBV12-3 or TRBV12-4 and TRBJ2-7; D is uncertain. This CDR3 contains 11 residues. V lost 5 bases and J lost 10, with 12 bases in between. The CDR3 DNA follows: TGTGCCAGCAGTCTCGGGCCAGTCCAGTACTTC. Its protein product is CASSLGPVQYF.

This clonotype was counted only a few times. Mismatch with germline at one junction end may stem from a read error. The chain uses TRBV7-9 and TRBJ1-5, with D possibly matching TRBD1 (5 bases). This CDR3 has 16 amino acids. Germline loops: CDR1 SEHNR, CDR2 FQNEAQ (reference sequence). The CDR3 nucleotides read TGTGCCAGCAGCCACTCTGGGGGGAGGCGCAATAAGACCCAGAATTTT. Its protein product is CASSHSGGRRNKTQNF.

In its sample, this clonotype was seen many times. A read error may be the cause here, since a much bigger clone is one base away. The chain employs TRBV24-1 and TRBJ2-6; 8 positions agree with TRBD1. The CDR3 is 17 residues long. Germline lookup yields CDR1 KGHDR and CDR2 SFDVKD. The CDR3 protein is CATSDHRGFSGAKVLTF. Written as DNA, the CDR3 is TGTGCCACCAGTGATCACAGGGGGTTCTCTGGGGCCAAAGTCCTGACTTTC.

At least ten counts were recorded for this clonotype. The chain uses TRBV4-1 and TRBJ2-3; the D is unclear. The germline gives CDR1 MGHRA, CDR2 YSYEKL. The CDR3 covers 15 residues. The ends were cut back, 0 bases at V and 4 bases at J, with 11 bases in the middle. CDR3 protein: CASSQDPLGPDTQYF. The CDR3 DNA reads as TGCGCCAGCAGCCAAGATCCTTTAGGCCCAGATACGCAGTATTTT.